Described below is a single TCR beta chain sequence and its context. V was shortened by 4 bases and J by 0 bases, with 10 bases between the two germline ends. Germline CDR1 reads SGHNT; CDR2 reads YYREEE (reference sequence). CDR3 size: 14 residues. This sample stems from a study of technical replicates of blood from a few donors. Data came from immunoSEQ multiplex PCR; TCRdb stores just in-frame clones and leaves some out. The repertoire includes about 95,000 clones, roughly 95% of them detected once, and roughly 0.33% sits in the top ten. This clonotype was sampled from a human donor in good health. This chain uses TRBV5-4 with TRBJ1-1, with D perhaps TRBD1 (6 bases). Source material: T cells isolated from PBMCs. The CDR3 region is CASSPGTLNTEAFF. CDR3 DNA sequence: TGTGCCAGCAGCCCGGGGACACTGAACACTGAAGCTTTCTTT. The full variable domain, with the rest looked up from reference TRBV5-4 and TRBJ1-1, is ETGVTQSPTHLIKTRGQQVTLRCSSQSGHNTVSWYQQALGQGPQFIFQYYREEENGRGNFPPRFSGLQFPNYSSELNVNALELDDSALYLCASSPGTLNTEAFFGQGTRLTVV.